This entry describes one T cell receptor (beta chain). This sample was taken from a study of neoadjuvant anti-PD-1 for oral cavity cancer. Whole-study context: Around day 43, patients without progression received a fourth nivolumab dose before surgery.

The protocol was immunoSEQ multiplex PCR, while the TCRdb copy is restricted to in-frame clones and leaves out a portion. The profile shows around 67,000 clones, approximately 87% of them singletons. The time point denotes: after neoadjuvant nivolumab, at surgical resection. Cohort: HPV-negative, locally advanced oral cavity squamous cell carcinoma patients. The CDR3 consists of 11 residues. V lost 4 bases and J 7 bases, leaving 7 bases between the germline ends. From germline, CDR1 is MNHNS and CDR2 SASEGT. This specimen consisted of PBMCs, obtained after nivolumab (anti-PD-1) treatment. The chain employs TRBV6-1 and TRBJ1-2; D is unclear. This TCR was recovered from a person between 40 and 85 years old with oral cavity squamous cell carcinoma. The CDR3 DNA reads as TGTGCCAGCAGTGTATTCTCTGGCTACACCTTC. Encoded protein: CASSVFSGYTF.